The 10 T cell receptor beta chains listed next were all sequenced from one sample in a study of T-cell memory formation after mild COVID-19. TCRdb re-derived calls from the 5' RACE reads in MiXCR, one entry per CDR3 protein. This sample carries around 190,000 distinct CDR3 sequences, approximately 17% of them seen once, and the ten largest clones take roughly 3.9%. The sequencing sample was made of PBMCs or a T cell subset sorted from them (not recorded which). The source is a young man who had mild COVID-19 (a few samples of this study predate the infection). Cell type and time point are not known.

The V gene is TRBV5-4, the J gene TRBJ2-3, with D unclear. This CDR3 comprises 16 residues. V gave up 1 base and J gave up 0 bases, with 12 bases separating them. Germline V gene data show CDR1 as SGHNT and CDR2 as YYREEE (reference sequence). The CDR3 nucleotides are TGTGCCAGCAGCTTGAGGCAGGTCCCAAGCACAGATACGCAGTATTTT. Protein product: CASSLRQVPSTDTQYF.

There are many counts of this clonotype. The rearrangement joins TRBV5-1 to TRBJ2-1; D gene ambiguous. The germline V gene encodes CDR1 SGHRS and CDR2 YFSETQ. Trimming shortened V by 1 base and J by 5 bases, and 7 bases separated the two germline ends. The CDR3 has 13 residues. Written as DNA, the CDR3 is TGCGCCAGCAGCTTGTCCACTAACAATGAGCAGTTCTTC. This encodes CASSLSTNNEQFF.

The rearrangement joins TRBV11-2 to TRBJ1-2, with 8 bases lining up with TRBD1. Germline V gene data show CDR1 as SGHAT and CDR2 as FQNNGV. The CDR3 spans 19 residues. V shed 4 bases and J 8 bases; nucleotides not matched to a gene: 24. The CDR3 is CASSSLGVPGQVALMGYTF. CDR3 DNA: TGTGCCAGCAGCTCCCTTGGGGTCCCGGGACAGGTGGCCCTCATGGGCTACACCTTC.

This clonotype was picked up a small number of times. This CDR3 reads CASRRNRDSNQPQHF. CDR3 coding DNA: TGTGCCAGCAGGAGGAACAGGGATAGCAATCAGCCCCAGCATTTT. The V and J genes are TRBV6-2 or TRBV6-3 and TRBJ1-5, with D possibly matching TRBD1 (6 bases). The CDR3 runs 15 residues. V was cut by 6 bases and J by 0 bases, with 12 bases left in between. Germline lookup yields CDR1 MNHEY and CDR2 SVGEGT.

This clonotype has ten or more counts. The chain combines TRBV7-2 with TRBJ2-1; TRBD2 aligns across 11 bases. The germline CDR1 and CDR2 sequences are SGHTA and FQGNSA. V shed 7 bases, J shed 2 bases, and the junction held 4 bases outside the gene matches. This CDR3 is built from 15 residues. CDR3: CASNQLAGAYNEQFF. The CDR3 DNA follows: TGTGCCAGCAACCAACTAGCGGGGGCCTACAATGAGCAGTTCTTC.

This clonotype was observed a few times. This chain links TRBV29-1 with TRBJ1-2, with a tentative D call TRBD1 (6 bases). Germline V gene data show CDR1 as SQVTM and CDR2 as ANQGSEA. The length of the CDR3 is 14 residues. V was trimmed by 7 bases and J by 5 bases, leaving 20 bases between them. CDR3 in amino acids: CSASPTGQGYGYTF. CDR3 nucleotides: TGCAGCGCCTCCCCCACGGGCCAGGGGTATGGCTACACCTTC.

This clonotype was observed a handful of times. This chain links TRBV5-5 with TRBJ1-2; D is unclear. V lost 0 bases, J lost 5 bases, and 17 bases lay in between. Germline CDR1 is SGHKS and CDR2 is YYEKEE (reference sequence). CDR3 size: 16 residues. The CDR3 is CASSLAPLRAEYGYTF. CDR3 nucleotide sequence: TGTGCCAGCAGCTTGGCCCCGCTCCGGGCCGAATATGGCTACACCTTC. The full variable domain, completed using reference TRBV5-5 and TRBJ1-2, is DAGVTQSPTHLIKTRGQQVTLRCSPISGHKSVSWYQQVLGQGPQFIFQYYEKEERGRGNFPDRFSARQFPNYSSELNVNALLLGDSALYLCASSLAPLRAEYGYTFGSGTRLTVV.

This clonotype was detected only a few times. The rearrangement uses TRBV18 and TRBJ2-5; D is ambiguous. Germline V gene sequence: CDR1 KGHSH, CDR2 LQKENI. Trimming cost V 1 base and J 1 base, with 13 bases left between them. CDR3 length equals 16 residues. CDR3 sequence: CASSPLGGVPQETQYF. The CDR3 nucleotides read TGTGCCAGCTCACCACTCGGTGGGGTACCCCAAGAGACCCAGTACTTC.

The V and J genes are TRBV5-1 and TRBJ2-5; 8 bases match TRBD1. This CDR3 has 16 residues. Germline trimming cut 0 bases from V and 5 bases from J; bases unmatched to any gene: 9. Germline V gene data show CDR1 as SGHRS and CDR2 as YFSETQ. CDR3 amino acids: CASSLAPGGASETQYF. CDR3 coding DNA: TGCGCCAGCAGCTTGGCCCCAGGGGGCGCATCCGAGACCCAGTACTTC.

In its sample, this clonotype was seen many times. This chain connects TRBV5-1 to TRBJ1-1; the D gene is possibly TRBD1 (6 bases). Germline V gene data show CDR1 as SGHRS and CDR2 as YFSETQ. The CDR3 length is 15 residues. The V end lost 1 base, the J end lost 5 bases, and 15 bases lay between the germline ends. The CDR3 bases are TGCGCCAGCAGCTTGATTCCGGGGGCACGGACTGAAGCTTTCTTT. Its protein is CASSLIPGARTEAFF.